Listed below are T cell receptor beta chains from one sample, sequenced in a study of spatial heterogeneity in lung cancer. From the 5' RACE reads, TCRdb called clonotypes with MiXCR, one entry per CDR3 protein. The sample holds about 80,000 distinct CDR3 sequences, 7% to 9% seen once. Source: PBMCs, taken at surgery. Receptor source: a male donor with early-stage non-small cell lung cancer. The CDR3 runs from the conserved cysteine through the conserved F or W. D genes are given only for firm matches. Clone size is given for some rows only: seen once, a few or many times, or a class if the clone is expanded.

size,J,V,D,CDR3,DNA
many,TRBJ1-6,TRBV5-1,-,CASSLEPTGQNSPLHF,TGCGCCAGCAGCTTGGAGCCAACAGGTCAAAATTCACCCCTCCACTTT
few,TRBJ1-2,TRBV3-1,-,CASTQGNYGYTF,TGTGCCAGTACCCAGGGGAACTATGGCTACACCTTC
few,TRBJ1-1,TRBV11-2,TRBD1,CASSPRGTEEAFF,TGTGCCAGCAGCCCCCGAGGGACAGAAGAAGCTTTCTTT
few,TRBJ1-5,TRBV7-8,-,CASSLAVSRSNQPQHF,TGTGCCAGCAGCTTAGCGGTCAGCCGTAGCAATCAGCCCCAGCATTTT
many,TRBJ2-4,TRBV20-1,-,CSAWNARQNIQYF,TGCAGTGCGTGGAACGCCAGGCAAAACATTCAGTACTTC
many,TRBJ1-4,TRBV29-1,-,CSVAVGEKLFF,TGCAGCGTTGCAGTAGGAGAAAAACTGTTTTTT
many,TRBJ2-3,TRBV7-2,-,CASSLSVGRPNSDTQYF,TGTGCCAGCAGCTTAAGCGTGGGTCGACCAAACTCAGATACGCAGTATTTT
many,TRBJ1-1,TRBV11-2,-,CASSLGLGESTEAFF,TGTGCCAGCAGCTTAGGGCTCGGGGAAAGCACTGAAGCTTTCTTT
few,TRBJ2-7,TRBV6-5,TRBD1,CASSYEDRTYEQYF,TGTGCCAGCAGTTACGAGGACAGGACCTACGAGCAGTACTTC
many,TRBJ1-5,TRBV12-3/TRBV12-4,-,CASRQGDQPQHF,TGTGCCAGCAGACAGGGAGATCAGCCCCAGCATTTT
-,TRBJ2-1,TRBV7-9,-,CASSLALGGVYNEQFF,TGTGCCAGCAGCTTAGCGTTAGGGGGAGTCTACAATGAGCAGTTCTTC
many,TRBJ2-7,TRBV7-9,-,CASSLGPNEQYF,TGTGCCAGCAGCTTAGGACCCAACGAGCAGTACTTC
-,TRBJ2-1,TRBV20-1,-,CSPEAASYNEQFF,TGCAGTCCTGAGGCGGCCTCCTACAATGAGCAGTTCTTC
-,TRBJ2-3,TRBV20-1,-,CSAIWTDTQYF,TGCAGTGCTATATGGACAGATACGCAGTATTTT
many,TRBJ1-2,TRBV29-1,TRBD1,CSAPGQGLHGYTF,TGCAGCGCTCCGGGACAGGGATTGCATGGCTACACCTTC
many,TRBJ2-3,TRBV9,TRBD1,CASSVDRGRADTQYF,TGTGCCAGCAGCGTGGACAGGGGGCGGGCGGATACGCAGTATTTT
many,TRBJ1-1,TRBV20-1,-,CSARDQGRMNTEAFF,TGCAGTGCTAGAGATCAGGGGCGTATGAACACTGAAGCTTTCTTT
many,TRBJ2-7,TRBV27,TRBD2,CASSYGQGRAGGYEQYF,TGTGCCAGCAGCTACGGCCAAGGGAGGGCCGGGGGTTACGAGCAGTACTTC
few,TRBJ2-3,TRBV6-5,TRBD2,CASSLLAGGLTDTQYF,TGTGCCAGCAGTCTCTTAGCGGGAGGACTCACAGATACGCAGTATTTT
-,TRBJ1-1,TRBV5-4,-,CASSIRGGQAEAFF,TGTGCCAGCAGCATCCGTGGGGGCCAGGCTGAAGCTTTCTTT
many,TRBJ1-5,TRBV20-1,-,CSARDMIGGYSNQPQHF,TGCAGTGCTAGAGATATGATAGGGGGTTATAGCAATCAGCCCCAGCATTTT
-,TRBJ2-7,TRBV6-5,-,CASSPPGRTGEQYF,TGTGCCAGCAGCCCCCCCGGGAGAACCGGCGAGCAGTACTTC
many,TRBJ2-1,TRBV3-1,-,CASSLWDESYNEQFF,TGTGCCAGCAGCCTCTGGGACGAATCCTACAATGAGCAGTTCTTC
-,TRBJ2-3,TRBV30,-,CARSSPTSTDTQYF,TGTGCGAGATCTTCACCCACTAGCACAGATACGCAGTATTTT